Shown below are 23 T cell receptor beta chains from a single sample sequenced in a study of T cell responses to AZD1222 COVID-19 vaccine. Using immunoSEQ multiplex PCR, the repertoire was profiled, and TCRdb retains in-frame clones only, with some absent. The data hold about 270,000 clones, with 90% to 95% observed a single time. The sample consisted of peripheral blood, taken 28 days after the second AZD1222 dose. Receptor source: an adult who received the AZD1222 COVID-19 vaccine.

The rearrangement links TRBV20-1 to TRBJ2-1; no clear D. The CDR3 has 11 amino acids. V was cut by 5 bases and J by 10 bases, with 12 bases left in between. The germline gives CDR1 DFQATT, CDR2 SNEGSKA (reference sequence). Written as DNA, the CDR3 is TGCAGTGCTTTCCGGGTCCCAGAGCAGTTCTTC. Protein product: CSAFRVPEQFF.

The genes are TRBV7-2 and TRBJ2-7; D call uncertain. V gave up 2 bases and J gave up 6 bases, with 11 bases separating them. This CDR3 comprises 13 residues. The germline V gene encodes CDR1 SGHTA and CDR2 FQGNSA. CDR3 bases: TGTGCCAGCAGCTTATCTCCCGGTGGCGAGCAGTACTTC. It yields the protein CASSLSPGGEQYF.

The chain carries TRBV10-3 and TRBJ2-1; D possibly corresponds to TRBD1 (5 bases). The germline V and J ends were trimmed by 0 bases and 4 bases, with 10 bases remaining between them. CDR3 length: 15 residues. The V gene's germline CDR1 is ENHRY and CDR2 SYGVKD. The CDR3 bases are TGTGCCATCAGTGAGTCGGCAGGGAATTACAATGAGCAGTTCTTC. Protein product: CAISESAGNYNEQFF.

The rearrangement links TRBV29-1 to TRBJ1-1; D is unresolved. The CDR3 has 14 amino acids. The V gene's germline CDR1 is SQVTM and CDR2 ANQGSEA. V lost 4 bases and J lost 1, with 13 bases in between. Here the CDR3 reads CSVVPGGQNTEAFF. The CDR3 DNA follows: TGCAGCGTTGTACCGGGAGGGCAGAACACTGAAGCTTTCTTT.

CDR3 coding DNA: TGTGCCAGCAGCGTTGGGGGACTAGCCTACGAGCAGTACTTC. Translation gives CASSVGGLAYEQYF. The chain recombines TRBV6-5 with TRBJ2-7; 8 positions agree with TRBD2. The junction had 6 bases not matched to a gene; V was cut back by 6 bases and J by 2 bases. Germline CDR1 is MNHEY and CDR2 is SVGAGI. The length of the CDR3 is 14 residues.

V gene TRBV7-9 combines with J gene TRBJ1-5, with D perhaps TRBD1 (5 bases). Germline CDR1 and CDR2: SEHNR and FQNEAQ (reference sequence). V lost 4 bases and J lost 5, with 9 bases in between. The CDR3 runs to 13 residues. DNA for the CDR3: TGTGCCAGCAGCTCTGGGGGGGATCAGCCCCAGCATTTT. Translation gives CASSSGGDQPQHF.

The V call is TRBV28, the J call TRBJ2-2, with D perhaps assigned TRBD1 or TRBD2 (5 bases each). The CDR3 runs 16 residues. CDR1 is MDHEN, CDR2 SYDVKM, per germline. Trimming cost V 7 bases and J 4 bases, with 19 bases left between them. The CDR3 protein is CASTRPRGRGTGELFF. The CDR3 DNA is TGTGCCAGCACCCGACCACGGGGAAGGGGCACCGGGGAGCTGTTTTTT. Looking up the rest from reference TRBV28 and TRBJ2-2 gives the full variable domain: DVKVTQSSRYLVKRTGEKVFLECVQDMDHENMFWYRQDPGLGLRLIYFSYDVKMKEKGDIPEGYSVSREKKERFSLILESASTNQTSMYLCASTRPRGRGTGELFFGEGSRLTVL.

The chain employs TRBV19 and TRBJ1-5; TRBD1 matches 9 bases. Germline trimming cut 7 bases from V and 2 bases from J; bases unmatched to any gene: 9. This CDR3 is 16 amino acids long. Germline V gene lookup returns CDR1 LNHDA and CDR2 SQIVND (reference sequence). For the CDR3, the DNA is TGTGCCAGTACTCCAAACAGGGGGCGGGGCAATCAGCCCCAGCATTTT. As protein: CASTPNRGRGNQPQHF.

The chain uses TRBV2 and TRBJ2-2; D gene uncertain. The germline V gene encodes CDR1 SNHLY and CDR2 FYNNEI. The CDR3 spans 14 residues. V lost 4 bases, J lost 4 bases, and 10 bases lay in between. The CDR3 loop is CASSVWKITGELFF. The CDR3 nucleotides are TGTGCCAGCAGTGTGTGGAAAATCACCGGGGAGCTGTTTTTT.

This rearrangement joins TRBV9 to TRBJ1-2; 10 bases are a match to TRBD1. This CDR3 is built from 14 residues. The junction had 2 bases not matched to a gene; V was cut back by 4 bases and J by 2 bases. The germline CDR1 and CDR2 sequences are SGDLS and YYNGEE. The CDR3 loop is CASSPDRGNYGYTF. DNA for the CDR3: TGTGCCAGCAGCCCGGACAGGGGGAACTATGGCTACACCTTC.

V and J are TRBV2 and TRBJ2-3; D is perhaps TRBD2 (8 bases). Germline CDR1 SNHLY, CDR2 FYNNEI. Between the trimmed V and J ends, which lost 6 bases and 3 bases, there was a span of 16 bases. The CDR3 runs 15 residues. CDR3 sequence reads: CASSLGRGQTDTQYF. As DNA, the CDR3 is TGTGCCAGCAGCCTCGGGAGGGGGCAGACAGATACGCAGTATTTT.

This clone has only one observation. The genes are TRBV7-3 and TRBJ2-2, with D hard to call. Germline V gene lookup returns CDR1 SGHTA and CDR2 FQGTGA. This CDR3 spans 13 amino acids. With 4 bases removed from V and 4 bases from J, the gap between germline ends came to 7 bases. The CDR3 region is CASSSQSTGELFF. The CDR3 bases are TGTGCCAGCAGCTCGCAGTCCACCGGGGAGCTGTTTTTT.

The genes are TRBV2 and TRBJ1-5, with D maybe TRBD1 (6 bases). The CDR3 totals 14 residues. V lost 7 bases, J lost 7 bases, and 17 bases lay in between. Germline values: CDR1 SNHLY, CDR2 FYNNEI. Here the CDR3 DNA reads TGTGCCAGCAACCCGGGGGGGGCGTTACAGCCCCAGCATTTT. Its protein is CASNPGGALQPQHF.

J is TRBJ1-2 and V is TRBV4-2; no definite D call. The germline V and J ends were trimmed by 1 base and 7 bases, with 7 bases remaining between them. This CDR3 has 12 residues. Germline V gene data show CDR1 as LGHNA and CDR2 as YNFKEQ. The CDR3 region has the DNA TGTGCCAGCAGCCAAGGGGGAACTGGCTACACCTTC. Translation gives CASSQGGTGYTF.

V gene TRBV5-1 combines with J gene TRBJ1-1; D is uncertain. Trimming took off 0 bases at V and 0 bases at J, with 9 bases between the two ends. Germline V gene lookup returns CDR1 SGHRS and CDR2 YFSETQ. The CDR3 spans 15 residues. The CDR3 here is CASSLGSQLNTEAFF. CDR3 DNA sequence: TGCGCCAGCAGCTTGGGCAGCCAACTGAACACTGAAGCTTTCTTT.

V usage is TRBV19 and J usage is TRBJ1-5; D call uncertain. V was trimmed by 3 bases and J by 3 bases, leaving 3 bases between them. This CDR3 is built from 12 residues. Germline CDR1 is LNHDA and CDR2 is SQIVND (reference sequence). The CDR3 is CASSMPNQPQHF. CDR3 nucleotide sequence: TGTGCCAGTAGTATGCCCAATCAGCCCCAGCATTTT.

The J gene is TRBJ1-2, the V gene TRBV3-1 (or the pseudogene TRBV3-2); no firm D call. Trimming removed 1 base from V and 7 bases from J, with 19 bases in between. Germline lookup yields CDR1 LGHDT and CDR2 YNNKEL (reference sequence). The CDR3 totals 16 residues. The CDR3 is CASSQGFGPMVRGYTF. The CDR3 DNA is TGTGCCAGCAGCCAAGGTTTTGGACCTATGGTCCGTGGCTACACCTTC.

The rearrangement joins TRBV24-1 to TRBJ2-2; D uncertain. The germline V and J ends were trimmed by 5 bases and 3 bases, with 12 bases remaining between them. Per the germline V gene, CDR1 is KGHDR and CDR2 is SFDVKD. The CDR3 totals 15 residues. Written as DNA, the CDR3 is TGTGCCACCAGTGGAGCAGGATGGGACACCGGGGAGCTGTTTTTT. Its translation: CATSGAGWDTGELFF.

The V call is TRBV3-1 (or the pseudogene TRBV3-2), the J call TRBJ1-1; a possible D gene is TRBD1 (5 bases). V was trimmed by 4 bases and J by 5 bases, leaving 14 bases between them. Looked up from germline, CDR1 is LGHDT and CDR2 is YNNKEL (reference sequence). The CDR3 contains 14 residues. The CDR3 loop reads CASSRGGGRTEAFF. DNA of the CDR3: TGTGCCAGCAGCCGGGGCGGGGGTCGAACTGAAGCTTTCTTT.

The chain has TRBV5-1 and TRBJ2-3; TRBD1 agrees at 8 bases. CDR1 is SGHRS, CDR2 YFSETQ, per germline. The CDR3 is made up of 16 amino acids. The junction had 11 bases not matched to a gene; V was cut back by 0 bases and J by 8 bases. The CDR3 loop is CASSLETWTGQGTQYF. CDR3 sequence (DNA): TGCGCCAGCAGCTTGGAGACCTGGACCGGACAGGGTACGCAGTATTTT.

J is TRBJ2-7 and V is TRBV7-8, with D possibly TRBD1 on 5 matching bases. Germline V CDR1 and CDR2: SGHVS, FQNEAQ. This CDR3 is built from 16 residues. Trimming shortened V by 2 bases and J by 0 bases, and 14 bases separated the two germline ends. In nucleotides, the CDR3 is TGTGCCAGCAGCTTACAGGGCCAGGCCAGCTCCTACGAGCAGTACTTC. This codes for CASSLQGQASSYEQYF. The whole variable domain, remainder taken from reference TRBV7-8 and TRBJ2-7, is GAGVSQSPRYKVAKRGQDVALRCDPISGHVSLFWYQQALGQGPEFLTYFQNEAQLDKSGLPSDRFFAERPEGSVSTLKIQRTQQEDSAVYLCASSLQGQASSYEQYFGPGTRLTVT.

The chain carries TRBV28 and TRBJ2-5, with D tentatively TRBD1 or TRBD2 (5 bases each). Germline V gene lookup returns CDR1 MDHEN and CDR2 SYDVKM. Trimming shortened V by 7 bases and J by 1 base, and 13 bases separated the two germline ends. The CDR3 consists of 14 residues. CDR3 region: CASTGAPPQETQYF. Written as DNA, the CDR3 is TGTGCCAGCACCGGGGCTCCCCCCCAAGAGACCCAGTACTTC.

V is TRBV7-2 and J is TRBJ1-6; perhaps TRBD1 as D (5 bases). Trimming left V 5 bases short and J 9 bases short, with 17 bases between. Germline-derived CDR1 and CDR2 are SGHTA and FQGNSA. CDR3 length equals 15 residues. The CDR3 loop reads CASSLSRGLSSPLHF. The CDR3 nucleotides are TGTGCCAGCAGCCTCTCCCGGGGCCTGTCTTCACCCCTCCACTTT.